A single sample is the source of the 15 T cell receptor beta chains below, sequenced in a study of OX40 agonist ivuxolimab in advanced cancers. Clones were read by immunoSEQ multiplex PCR, and TCRdb kept only the in-frame ones, dropping some. The sample lists roughly 18,000 clones; around 85% were seen once. The sample here was CD4+ or CD8+ T cells sorted from blood, taken in a trial of the OX40 agonist ivuxolimab. Receptors were obtained from an adult with an advanced solid tumor such as melanoma, head and neck, liver or kidney cancer.

The chain couples TRBV29-1 to TRBJ2-7; 14 bases are shared with TRBD2. This CDR3 is built from 14 residues. Germline-derived CDR1 and CDR2 are SQVTM and ANQGSEA. Unmatched junction bases numbered 6, after V lost 6 bases and J lost 5 bases. CDR3 residues: CSVRGLAGVNEQYF. DNA of the CDR3: TGCAGCGTACGGGGACTAGCGGGAGTGAACGAGCAGTACTTC.

A single count supports this clone. This chain connects TRBV19 to TRBJ2-7; 8 positions match TRBD1. CDR3 length: 16 amino acids. The germline CDR1 and CDR2 sequences are LNHDA and SQIVND (reference sequence). V lost 1 base to trimming and J lost 0 bases; unmatched junction nucleotides: 5. CDR3 region: CASSIGGRGLSYEQYF. DNA for the CDR3: TGTGCCAGTAGTATAGGAGGCAGGGGGCTCTCCTACGAGCAGTACTTC.

The rearrangement uses TRBV11-1 and TRBJ1-6; TRBD1 might be the D (5 bases). The CDR3 runs 16 residues. V lost 2 bases to trimming and J lost 7 bases, with 15 bases between them. Looked up from germline, CDR1 is SGHAT and CDR2 is FQDESV (reference sequence). CDR3 protein: CASSLPGPSGNSPLHF. CDR3 nucleotide sequence: TGTGCCAGCAGCTTACCGGGACCCTCCGGGAATTCACCCCTCCACTTT.

This clone was counted a single time. This rearrangement joins TRBV11-2 to TRBJ2-7; 7 bases map to TRBD1. The CDR3 extends over 14 amino acids. Germline V gene data show CDR1 as SGHAT and CDR2 as FQNNGV. Unmatched junction bases numbered 4, after V lost 4 bases and J lost 1 base. Here the CDR3 DNA reads TGTGCCAGCAGCTCCCGGGACAGATCCTACGAGCAGTACTTC. Its translation: CASSSRDRSYEQYF.

The gene calls are TRBV6-5 and TRBJ2-7, with TRBD1 matching over 10 bases. In germline, CDR1 is MNHEY, CDR2 SVGAGI. CDR3 length: 14 amino acids. V was clipped by 2 bases and J by 5 bases; unmatched bases: 3. The CDR3 DNA sequence: TGTGCCAGCAGTTACGGGACAGGGGTCAACGAGCAGTACTTC. Translated, it gives CASSYGTGVNEQYF.

The chain carries TRBV2 and TRBJ1-2; D gene unclear. Germline lookup yields CDR1 SNHLY and CDR2 FYNNEI. Between the trimmed V and J ends, which lost 3 bases and 4 bases, there was a span of 9 bases. The CDR3 loop spans 13 amino acids. CDR3 sequence reads: CASSESVTYGYTF. CDR3 sequence (DNA): TGTGCCAGCAGTGAGAGCGTTACCTATGGCTACACCTTC.

The V gene is TRBV18, the J gene TRBJ1-1; unclear D gene. Trimming took off 2 bases at V and 0 bases at J, with 10 bases between the two ends. The CDR3 is made up of 15 amino acids. Germline CDR1 reads KGHSH; CDR2 reads LQKENI. CDR3 loop: CASSPFPSMNTEAFF. In DNA form, the CDR3 reads TGTGCCAGCTCACCATTCCCAAGCATGAACACTGAAGCTTTCTTT.

This chain joins TRBV19 and TRBJ1-6; D is unresolved. V was trimmed by 7 bases and J by 4 bases, leaving 14 bases between them. Germline lookup yields CDR1 LNHDA and CDR2 SQIVND (reference sequence). CDR3 length: 15 amino acids. The CDR3 reads CASNDPGTYNSPLHF. The CDR3 DNA reads as TGTGCCAGTAACGATCCAGGAACTTATAATTCACCCCTCCACTTT.

V gene TRBV7-6 combines with J gene TRBJ2-1; 10 bases are a match to TRBD2. The V segment lost 4 bases and the J segment 0 bases; nucleotides outside the gene matches: 12. The CDR3 extends over 19 amino acids. Germline CDR1 SGHVS, CDR2 FNYEAQ. CDR3 sequence reads: CASSYGLADPGSSYNEQFF. CDR3 bases: TGTGCCAGCAGCTATGGACTAGCGGACCCGGGGAGCTCCTACAATGAGCAGTTCTTC. The whole variable domain, filled in from reference TRBV7-6 and TRBJ2-1, reads GAGVSQSPRYKVTKRGQDVALRCDPISGHVSLYWYRQALGQGPEFLTYFNYEAQQDKSGLPNDRFSAERPEGSISTLTIQRTEQRDSAMYRCASSYGLADPGSSYNEQFFGPGTRLTVL.

CDR3 in amino acids: CASSHGPDQPQHF. The CDR3 DNA is TGTGCCAGCAGCCACGGCCCAGATCAGCCCCAGCATTTT. V gene TRBV4-2 combines with J gene TRBJ1-5; D remains ambiguous. The germline gives CDR1 LGHNA, CDR2 YNFKEQ. The V end lost 3 bases, the J end lost 5 bases, and 8 bases lay between the germline ends. The CDR3 covers 13 residues.

The V and J genes are TRBV30 and TRBJ1-2; 10 bases align to TRBD1. J was trimmed by 5 bases and V by 1 base; bases with no gene match: 16. Germline lookup yields CDR1 GTSNPN and CDR2 SVGIG (reference sequence). The CDR3 runs to 18 residues. The CDR3 nucleotides read TGTGCCTGGAGTGACCCACCGCATGACAGGGGGCGCGGTTATGGCTACACCTTC. This codes for CAWSDPPHDRGRGYGYTF.

The chain has TRBV19 and TRBJ2-3; the D is unclear. Trimming pared 6 bases from V and 7 bases from J, leaving 8 bases between. The germline CDR1 and CDR2 sequences are LNHDA and SQIVND (reference sequence). The CDR3 runs 11 residues. CDR3 protein: CASSGAHTQYF. As DNA, the CDR3 is TGTGCCAGTAGCGGAGCCCATACGCAGTATTTT.

This sequence joins TRBV7-6 and TRBJ2-2; no firm D call. Per germline, CDR1 SGHVS and CDR2 FNYEAQ. V was shortened by 0 bases and J by 6 bases, with 8 bases between the two germline ends. This CDR3 has 14 residues. The CDR3 DNA reads as TGTGCCAGCAGCTTAGCCTGGGAATCCGGGGAGCTGTTTTTT. Its translation: CASSLAWESGELFF.

DNA for the CDR3: TGTGCCAGCAGTTACTTCACAGGGGGTCAACATGAGCAGTACTTC. It translates to CASSYFTGGQHEQYF. The chain uses TRBV28 and TRBJ2-7, with TRBD1 matching 8 bases. CDR3 size: 15 residues. V lost 4 bases to trimming and J lost 7 bases; unmatched junction nucleotides: 12. CDR1 MDHEN and CDR2 SYDVKM come from the germline V gene.

The chain has TRBV6-5 and TRBJ2-7; 7 bases fit TRBD2. V shed 2 bases, J shed 5 bases, and the junction held 0 bases outside the gene matches. This CDR3 comprises 12 residues. Germline loops: CDR1 MNHEY, CDR2 SVGAGI. The CDR3 loop reads CASSYRGDEQYF. The CDR3, as DNA: TGTGCCAGCAGTTACCGGGGGGACGAGCAGTACTTC.